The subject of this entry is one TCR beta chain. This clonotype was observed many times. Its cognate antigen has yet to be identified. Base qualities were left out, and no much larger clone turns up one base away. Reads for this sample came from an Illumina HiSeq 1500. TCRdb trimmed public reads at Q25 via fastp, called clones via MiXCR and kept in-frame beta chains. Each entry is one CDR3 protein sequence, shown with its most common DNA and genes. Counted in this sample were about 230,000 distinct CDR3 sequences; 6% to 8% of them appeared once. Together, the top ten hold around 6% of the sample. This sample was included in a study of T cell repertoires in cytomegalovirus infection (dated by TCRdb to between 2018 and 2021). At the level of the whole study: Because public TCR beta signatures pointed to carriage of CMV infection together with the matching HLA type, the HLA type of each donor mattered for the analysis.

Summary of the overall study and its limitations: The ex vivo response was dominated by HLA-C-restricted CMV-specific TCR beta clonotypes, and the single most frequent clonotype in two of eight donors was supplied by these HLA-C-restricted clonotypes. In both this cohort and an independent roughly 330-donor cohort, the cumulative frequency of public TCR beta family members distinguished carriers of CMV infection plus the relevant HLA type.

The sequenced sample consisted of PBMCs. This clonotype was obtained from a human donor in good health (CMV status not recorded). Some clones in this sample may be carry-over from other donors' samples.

The DNA sequence is TGCAGTGCCACGACAGGGTATGAAAAACTGTTTTTT. It translates as CSATTGYEKLFF. The rearrangement combines TRBV20-1 with TRBJ1-4, with 7 bases aligning to TRBD1. There are 12 amino acids in the CDR3, from cysteine to phenylalanine inclusive. Just CDR3 DNA is preserved here, 36 bases in frame from base 1. The germline V gene (reference sequence) provides CDR1 DFQATT and CDR2 SNEGSKA. Clipping removes 6 bases from V and 6 bases from J, with 4 as the unmatched junction base count.